This section outlines one TCR beta chain sequence together with its context. This clone's antigen is unknown. Base-call qualities are not available, and no considerably larger clone is one nucleotide away. The time point label on this specimen signifies: blood from clinic visit 5 months post-surgery; TSC patient then seizure free. The surgery cases showing the highest brain T cell transcript signatures were chosen for TCR beta chain sequencing of brain tissue and, when available, of blood. Before surgery, the patients had been given at least one anti-epileptic drug. TCR-sequenced patients were children with drug-resistant epilepsy due to tuberous sclerosis complex, focal cortical dysplasia, Rasmussen encephalitis or hemimegalencephaly. The Monarch genomic DNA purification kit was used to extract bulk genomic DNA from unsorted brain tissue and from whole blood. The germline V gene (reference sequence) supplies CDR1 GTSNPN and CDR2 SVGIG. From the cysteine through the phenylalanine, the CDR3 covers 14 amino acids. Kept here is only the CDR3 DNA, which spans 42 bases and is read in frame from base 1. Relative to germline, V is 0 bases shorter and J is 2 bases shorter, with 10 bases between their ends.

The sample is drawn from a study of brain T cells in children with intractable seizures (dated by TCRdb to about 2021). Study-wide context: Resected brain tissue from over 50 pediatric epilepsy surgery cases was initially screened for immune gene transcripts with a NanoString immunology panel. Of the roughly twelve selected surgery cases, pre-surgery blood was also sequenced for eight, so four had brain tissue only. On the study overall, not on this receptor specifically: Because pre- and post-surgery blood were sequenced to different depths, clones absent from the pre-surgery sample may reflect undersampling. The patients' HCMV serostatus was not known, and viral specificity was inferred solely from CDR3 sequence similarity.

The immunoSEQ assay was used to generate TCR beta chain sequences from genomic DNA. Per the source publication's procedure: Any CDR3 sequence that did not begin with the conserved framework cysteine at position 104 was removed by hand. To get clonality, the normalized Shannon's Diversity Index was subtracted from one, giving values from 0 (maximal diversity) to 1 (oligoclonal). Chi-squared comparison-of-proportions tests assessed whether the same CDR3 differed in frequency between samples, such as brain versus blood. Public clonotypes were found by searching immuneACCESS, and the VDJdb browser was used to assess similarity to known antiviral clonotypes. As stored in TCRdb, this immuneACCESS dataset retains in-frame rearrangements with V and J assigned. A fraction of the clones does not appear; measured against another copy, unresolved V genes explain less than half of the discrepancy, and the remainder lacks a known reason. V and J calls and clone size are copied from that table; D and trimming were computed from the DNA. The sample includes a few hundred thousand clones, with about 94% observed a single time. The ten largest clonotypes hold 4.5% to 7% of the sample.

Sequenced here: peripheral blood, sampled approximately 5 months after surgery. The V gene is TRBV30 and the J gene is TRBJ1-1, and TRBD1 may be the D gene, going by 5 matching bases. This receptor was obtained from a boy under two years old with tuberous sclerosis and intractable seizures. The CDR3 sequence is CAWSVGGVNTEAFF. The DNA reads TGTGCCTGGAGTGTTGGAGGGGTCAACACTGAAGCTTTCTTT.